This T cell receptor beta chain was found in a study of T cells in Graves' hyperthyroidism and ophthalmopathy. Findings of the study overall: Ophthalmopathy, as predicted by the model, came a median 6.5 months after the prediction.

Amplification of TCR beta CDR3 regions used RNA as the template. HTBI primers were used for first-round RT-PCR of the TCR CDR3. TCRdb independently ran MiXCR on the multiplex PCR reads; one entry per CDR3 protein. The table records about 480,000 distinct CDR3 sequences, approximately 15% of them present only once. The CDR3 runs 15 residues. Germline lookup yields CDR1 SEHNR and CDR2 FQNEAQ (reference sequence). The V and J ends lost 3 bases and 3 bases respectively, with 12 bases between them. This clonotype turned up a few times. Its specificity is not known. The sample was blood. The TCR originated in a woman under 30 with Graves' hyperthyroidism. The chain is built from TRBV7-9 and TRBJ2-1; maybe TRBD1 (6 bases). The CDR3 loop reads CASSLTGGIYNEQFF. Here the CDR3 DNA reads TGTGCCAGCAGCTTGACAGGCGGTATCTACAATGAGCAGTTCTTC.